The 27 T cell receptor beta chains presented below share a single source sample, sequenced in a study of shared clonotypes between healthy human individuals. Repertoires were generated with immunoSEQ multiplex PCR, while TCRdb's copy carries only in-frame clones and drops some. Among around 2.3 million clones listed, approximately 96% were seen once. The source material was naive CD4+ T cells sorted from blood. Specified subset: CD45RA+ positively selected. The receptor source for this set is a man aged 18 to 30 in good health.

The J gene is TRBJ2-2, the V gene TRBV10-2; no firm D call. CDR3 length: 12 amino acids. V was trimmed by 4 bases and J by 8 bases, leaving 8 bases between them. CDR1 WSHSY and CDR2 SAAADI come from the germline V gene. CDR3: CASSGAQGELFF. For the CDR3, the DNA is TGCGCCAGCAGTGGCGCCCAGGGGGAGCTGTTTTTT.

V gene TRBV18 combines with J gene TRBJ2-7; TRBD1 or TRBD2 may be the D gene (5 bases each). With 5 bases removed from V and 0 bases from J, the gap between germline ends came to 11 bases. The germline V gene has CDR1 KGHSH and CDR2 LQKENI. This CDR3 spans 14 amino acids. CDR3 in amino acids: CASSSGTASYEQYF. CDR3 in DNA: TGTGCCAGCTCATCCGGGACGGCCTCCTACGAGCAGTACTTC. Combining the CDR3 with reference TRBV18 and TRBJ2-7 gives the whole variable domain NAGVMQNPRHLVRRRGQEARLRCSPMKGHSHVYWYRQLPEEGLKFMVYLQKENIIDESGMPKERFSAEFPKEGPSILRIQQVVRGDSAAYFCASSSGTASYEQYFGPGTRLTVT.

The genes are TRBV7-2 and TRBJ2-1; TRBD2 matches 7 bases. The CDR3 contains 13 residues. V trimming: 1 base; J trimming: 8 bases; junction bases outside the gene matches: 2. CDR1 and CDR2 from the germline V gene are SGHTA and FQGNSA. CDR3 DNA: TGTGCCAGCAGCTTAGGCGGGAGCCATGAGCAGTTCTTC. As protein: CASSLGGSHEQFF.

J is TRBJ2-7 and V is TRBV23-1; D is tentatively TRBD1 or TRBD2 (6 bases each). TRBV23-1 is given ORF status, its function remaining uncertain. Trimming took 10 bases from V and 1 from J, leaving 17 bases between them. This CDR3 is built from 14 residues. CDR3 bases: TGCGCCATCAAGCGCGGGACACCGTCCTACGAGCAGTACTTC. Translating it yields CAIKRGTPSYEQYF.

The CDR3 DNA is TGTGCCAGCTCACCAGGCTTGTTCGGGGGTAGGACTGAAGCTTTCTTT. This translates into CASSPGLFGGRTEAFF. This chain links TRBV18 with TRBJ1-1, with D possibly being TRBD1 (5 bases). CDR3 length equals 16 residues. The germline V gene has CDR1 KGHSH and CDR2 LQKENI. V was pared by 2 bases and J by 5 bases, with 18 bases between.

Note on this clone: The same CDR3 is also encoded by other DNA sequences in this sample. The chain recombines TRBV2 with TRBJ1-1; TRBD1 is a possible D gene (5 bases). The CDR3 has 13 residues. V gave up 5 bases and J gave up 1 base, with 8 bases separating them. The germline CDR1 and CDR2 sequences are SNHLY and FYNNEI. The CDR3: CASSWGENTEAFF. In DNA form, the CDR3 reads TGTGCCAGCAGTTGGGGGGAGAACACTGAAGCTTTCTTT.

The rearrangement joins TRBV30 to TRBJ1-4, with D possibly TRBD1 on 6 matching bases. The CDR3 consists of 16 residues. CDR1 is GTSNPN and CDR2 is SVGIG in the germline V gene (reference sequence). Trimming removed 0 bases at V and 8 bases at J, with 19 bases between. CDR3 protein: CAWSVPVTGSREKLFF. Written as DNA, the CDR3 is TGTGCCTGGAGTGTACCTGTTACAGGGTCCCGGGAAAAACTGTTTTTT. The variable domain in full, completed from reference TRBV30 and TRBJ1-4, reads SQTIHQWPATLVQPVGSPLSLECTVEGTSNPNLYWYRQAAGRGLQLLFYSVGIGQISSEVPQNLSASRPQDRQFILSSKKLLLSDSGFYLCAWSVPVTGSREKLFFGSGTQLSVL.

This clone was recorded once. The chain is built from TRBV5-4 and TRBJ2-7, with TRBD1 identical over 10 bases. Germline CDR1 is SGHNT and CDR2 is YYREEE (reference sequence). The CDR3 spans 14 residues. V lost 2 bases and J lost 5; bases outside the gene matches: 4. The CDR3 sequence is CASSFRDRGNEQYF. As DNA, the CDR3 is TGTGCCAGCAGCTTCCGGGACAGGGGCAACGAGCAGTACTTC.

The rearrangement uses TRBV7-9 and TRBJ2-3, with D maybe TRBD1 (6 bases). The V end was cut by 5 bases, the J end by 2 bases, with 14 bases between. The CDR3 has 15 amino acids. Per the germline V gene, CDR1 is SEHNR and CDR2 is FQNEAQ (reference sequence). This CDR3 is CASSPARGFTDTQYF. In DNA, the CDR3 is TGTGCCAGCAGCCCCGCCAGGGGTTTCACAGATACGCAGTATTTT.

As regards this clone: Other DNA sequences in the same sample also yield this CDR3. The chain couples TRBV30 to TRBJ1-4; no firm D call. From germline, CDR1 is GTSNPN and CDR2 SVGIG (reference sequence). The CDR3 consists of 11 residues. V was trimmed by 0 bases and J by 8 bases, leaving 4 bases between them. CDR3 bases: TGTGCCTGGAGTGTAGCCGAAAAACTGTTTTTT. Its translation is CAWSVAEKLFF.

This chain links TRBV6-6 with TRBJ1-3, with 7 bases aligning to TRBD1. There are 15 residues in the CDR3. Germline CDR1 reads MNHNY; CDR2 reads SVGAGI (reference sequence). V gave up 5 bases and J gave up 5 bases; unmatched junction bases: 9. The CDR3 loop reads CASSLGQESRNTIYF. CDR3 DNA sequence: TGTGCCAGCAGTCTAGGACAGGAGTCTAGAAACACCATATATTTT.

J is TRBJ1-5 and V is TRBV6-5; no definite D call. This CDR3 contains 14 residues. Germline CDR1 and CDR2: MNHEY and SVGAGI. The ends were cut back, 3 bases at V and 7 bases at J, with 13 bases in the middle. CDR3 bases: TGTGCCAGCAGTTATCGTTTCCGTTCGCAGCCCCAGCATTTT. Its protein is CASSYRFRSQPQHF.

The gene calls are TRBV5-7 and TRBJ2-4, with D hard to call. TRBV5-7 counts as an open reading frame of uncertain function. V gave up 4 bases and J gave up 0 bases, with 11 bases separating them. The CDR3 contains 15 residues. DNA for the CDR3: TGTGCCAGCAGCGCACTAAACCGAGCCAAAAACATTCAGTACTTC. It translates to CASSALNRAKNIQYF.

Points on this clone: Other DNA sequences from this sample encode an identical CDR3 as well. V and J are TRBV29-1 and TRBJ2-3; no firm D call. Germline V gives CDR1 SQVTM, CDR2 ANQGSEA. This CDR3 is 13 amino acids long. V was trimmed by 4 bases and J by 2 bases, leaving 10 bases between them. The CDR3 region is CSVVGRSTDTQYF. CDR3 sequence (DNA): TGCAGCGTTGTGGGCAGATCCACAGATACGCAGTATTTT.

In DNA, the CDR3 is TGTGCCAGCAGTTTTTCCGGGACTGCCTACGAGCAGTACTTC. It codes for CASSFSGTAYEQYF. The rearrangement links TRBV27 to TRBJ2-7, with D possibly matching TRBD2 (6 bases). The CDR3 runs 14 residues. CDR1 and CDR2 (germline): MNHEY, SMNVEV (reference sequence). V lost 3 bases and J 2 bases, leaving 11 bases between the germline ends.

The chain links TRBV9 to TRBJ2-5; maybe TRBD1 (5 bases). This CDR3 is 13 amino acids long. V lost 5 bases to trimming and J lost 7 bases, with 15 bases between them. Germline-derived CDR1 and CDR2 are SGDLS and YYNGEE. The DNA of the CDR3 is TGTGCCAGCAGTCTAAGGGGCCTGGTGACCCAGTACTTC. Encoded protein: CASSLRGLVTQYF.

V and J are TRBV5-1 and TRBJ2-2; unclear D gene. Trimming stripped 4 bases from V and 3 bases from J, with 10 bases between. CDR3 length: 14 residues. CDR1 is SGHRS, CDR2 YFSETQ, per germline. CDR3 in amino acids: CASSRLGDTGELFF. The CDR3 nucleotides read TGCGCCAGCAGCAGACTTGGGGACACCGGGGAGCTGTTTTTT.

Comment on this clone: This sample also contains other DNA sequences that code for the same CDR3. In DNA, the CDR3 is TGTGCCAGCAGCTCACAAGCAGAGACCCAGTACTTC. This encodes CASSSQAETQYF. The gene calls are TRBV7-9 and TRBJ2-5, with no clear D. Germline assignment: CDR1 SEHNR and CDR2 FQNEAQ (reference sequence). The germline V and J ends were trimmed by 4 bases and 4 bases, with 7 bases remaining between them. The CDR3 is 12 amino acids.

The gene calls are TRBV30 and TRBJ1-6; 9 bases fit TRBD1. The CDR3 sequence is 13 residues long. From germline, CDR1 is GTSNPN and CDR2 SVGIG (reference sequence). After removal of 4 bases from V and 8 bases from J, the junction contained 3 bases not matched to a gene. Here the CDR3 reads CAWTRDRDSPLHF. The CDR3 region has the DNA TGTGCCTGGACCCGGGACAGGGATTCACCCCTCCACTTT. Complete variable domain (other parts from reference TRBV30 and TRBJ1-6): SQTIHQWPATLVQPVGSPLSLECTVEGTSNPNLYWYRQAAGRGLQLLFYSVGIGQISSEVPQNLSASRPQDRQFILSSKKLLLSDSGFYLCAWTRDRDSPLHFGNGTRLTVT.

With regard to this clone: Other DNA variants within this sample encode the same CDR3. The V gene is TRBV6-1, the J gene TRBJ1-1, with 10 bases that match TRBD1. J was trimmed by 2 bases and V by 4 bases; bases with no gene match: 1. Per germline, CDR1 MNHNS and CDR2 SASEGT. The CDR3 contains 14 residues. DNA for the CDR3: TGTGCCAGCAGTGGGGACAGGGGTAACACTGAAGCTTTCTTT. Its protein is CASSGDRGNTEAFF.

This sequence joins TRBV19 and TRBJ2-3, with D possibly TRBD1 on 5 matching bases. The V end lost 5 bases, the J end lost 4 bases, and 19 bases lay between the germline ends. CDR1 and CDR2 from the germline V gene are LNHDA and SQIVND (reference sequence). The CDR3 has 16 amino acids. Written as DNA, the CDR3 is TGTGCCAGTAGTCCTGACTCGTACCAGGGTGCAGATACGCAGTATTTT. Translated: CASSPDSYQGADTQYF.

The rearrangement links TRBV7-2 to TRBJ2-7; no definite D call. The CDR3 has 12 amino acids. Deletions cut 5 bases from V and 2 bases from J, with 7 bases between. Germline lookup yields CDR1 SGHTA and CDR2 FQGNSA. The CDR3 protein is CASSPATYEQYF. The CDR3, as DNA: TGTGCCAGCAGCCCTGCCACCTACGAGCAGTACTTC.

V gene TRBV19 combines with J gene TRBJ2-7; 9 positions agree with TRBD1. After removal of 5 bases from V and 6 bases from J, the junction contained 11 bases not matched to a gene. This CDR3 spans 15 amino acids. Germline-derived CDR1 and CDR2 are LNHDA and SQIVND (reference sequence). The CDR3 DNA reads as TGTGCCAGTAGTGGACAGGGGCTAGGTAACCGCGAGCAGTACTTC. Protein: CASSGQGLGNREQYF.

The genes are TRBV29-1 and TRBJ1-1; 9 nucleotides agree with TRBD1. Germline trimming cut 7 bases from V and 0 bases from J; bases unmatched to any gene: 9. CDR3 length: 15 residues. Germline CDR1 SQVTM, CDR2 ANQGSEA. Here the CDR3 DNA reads TGCAGCGCCGGGCTGGGGACAGGGATGAACACTGAAGCTTTCTTT. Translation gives CSAGLGTGMNTEAFF.

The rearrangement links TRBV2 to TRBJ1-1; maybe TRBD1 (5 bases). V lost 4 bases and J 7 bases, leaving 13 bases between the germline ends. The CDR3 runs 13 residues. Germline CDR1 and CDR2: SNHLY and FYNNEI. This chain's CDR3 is CASSGQTTGEAFF. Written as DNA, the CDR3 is TGTGCCAGCAGTGGTCAGACAACAGGTGAAGCTTTCTTT.

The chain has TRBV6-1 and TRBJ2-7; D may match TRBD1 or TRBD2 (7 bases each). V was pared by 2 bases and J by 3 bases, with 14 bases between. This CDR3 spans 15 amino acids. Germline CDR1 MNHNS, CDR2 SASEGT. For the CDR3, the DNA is TGTGCCAGCAGTGAACCGGGGGGACAGAACTACGAGCAGTACTTC. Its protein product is CASSEPGGQNYEQYF.

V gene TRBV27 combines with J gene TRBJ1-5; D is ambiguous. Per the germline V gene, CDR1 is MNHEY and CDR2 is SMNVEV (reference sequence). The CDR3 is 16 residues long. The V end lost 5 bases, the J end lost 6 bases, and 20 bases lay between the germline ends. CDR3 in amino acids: CASSPNPGSLTQPQHF. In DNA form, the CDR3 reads TGTGCCAGCAGTCCAAACCCCGGGAGTTTGACTCAGCCCCAGCATTTT.